The 5 T cell receptor beta chains below were found in one sample sequenced in a study of T-cell reconstitution after alpha-beta-depleted transplantation in children. Unique molecular identifiers tagged the TCRbeta library. One entry per CDR3 protein, called by TCRdb with MiXCR from the PCR reads. The table includes 200,000 to 300,000 distinct CDR3 sequences, approximately 12% detected once. The sequenced sample was PBMCs from the stem cell graft donor, obtained from the stem cell graft. All receptors come from a human donor who donated a stem cell graft to a child with acute lymphoblastic leukemia.

The sample holds a few counts of this clonotype. J is TRBJ2-7 and V is TRBV20-1; no clear D. V was clipped by 1 base and J by 2 bases, with 15 bases between them. Germline CDR1 reads DFQATT; CDR2 reads SNEGSKA (reference sequence). CDR3 length: 15 residues. This CDR3 is CSARGRLWVPYEQYF. The CDR3 DNA sequence: TGCAGTGCTAGAGGAAGACTCTGGGTCCCCTACGAGCAGTACTTC.

This clonotype was seen ten or more times. V gene TRBV7-9 combines with J gene TRBJ2-5; 8 bases line up with TRBD2. Germline CDR1 reads SEHNR; CDR2 reads FQNEAQ (reference sequence). V lost 4 bases and J lost 7; bases outside the gene matches: 11. There are 15 residues in the CDR3. DNA for the CDR3: TGTGCCAGCAGCTGGGAAACGGGACTAGTGGGGACCCAGTACTTC. This sequence encodes CASSWETGLVGTQYF.

The chain carries TRBV20-1 and TRBJ2-1, with 9 bases aligning to TRBD2. V shed 5 bases, J shed 9 bases, and the junction held 11 bases outside the gene matches. There are 14 residues in the CDR3. CDR1 is DFQATT, CDR2 SNEGSKA, per germline (reference sequence). CDR3: CSAVNPSGIAEQFF. The CDR3 DNA reads as TGCAGTGCTGTAAATCCTAGCGGGATAGCTGAGCAGTTCTTC.

In its sample, this clonotype was seen many times. This chain uses TRBV12-3 or TRBV12-4 with TRBJ2-7; D is perhaps TRBD2 (5 bases). V lost 2 bases and J 6 bases, leaving 8 bases between the germline ends. CDR3 size: 12 residues. DNA for the CDR3: TGTGCCAGCAGTTTAATCCGGGGCGAGCAGTACTTC. Its protein is CASSLIRGEQYF.

Only a few counts were recorded for this clonotype. J is TRBJ2-7 and V is TRBV9; weak D call: TRBD1 (6 bases). Germline V gene data show CDR1 as SGDLS and CDR2 as YYNGEE. V lost 3 bases to trimming and J lost 2 bases, with 15 bases between them. There are 15 residues in the CDR3. As DNA, the CDR3 is TGTGCCAGCAGCGAGTGGACAGCTCCTACCTACGAGCAGTACTTC. Amino acids: CASSEWTAPTYEQYF.